This T cell receptor beta chain came from a study of blood T cell repertoires in COVID-19 (dated by TCRdb to the early 2020s). For the study in its entirety: Samples covering the acute and convalescent phases of COVID-19 were provided by collaborators in the United States, Italy and Spain. The material from the prospective study consisted of cDNA or gDNA derived from T cells, B-cell-depleted T cells, or PBMCs. Subjects who had been exposed to COVID-19, were actively infected with it, or had recovered from it provided the deeply sampled blood TCRbeta repertoires that made up the dataset. The repertoires were released in a freely available public database intended as a resource for research on the immune response to SARS-CoV-2. The samples were drawn from two sources: the first 160 participants of the ongoing ImmuneRACE study, and 1,000 to 1,500 subjects contributed by 6 global collaborators. A de-identified subject ID, COVID-19 status, age in years and sex were almost always included in the sample metadata. Where available, HLA class I and class II types were obtained from metadata supplied by the sample provider rather than from assay-based typing.

Overall results and qualifications from the work: The amount of clinical and demographic metadata varied by source and participant and was provided uncurated.

Collaborating institutions collected whole blood in K2EDTA tubes following their own protocols. Collaborator samples were shipped for TCRbeta analysis as frozen whole blood, isolated PBMCs, or DNA extracted from either sample type. TCRbeta CDR3 regions were amplified from genomic DNA by means of the immunoSEQ Assay, a bias-controlled multiplex PCR. The original methods were these. The number of nucleated cells in each sample was estimated from the amplification of reference gene primers within the assay. Sequence reads were collapsed and filtered to measure the absolute abundance of every unique TCRbeta CDR3 rearrangement. Productive Simpson clonality was computed per sample as the square root of Simpson's diversity index over productive rearrangements. This is the immuneACCESS table as TCRdb keeps it, with only in-frame sequences that have V and J called. A part of the clones is gone; compared with another copy, unresolved V genes explain less than half, and the rest is unexplained. V and J calls and clone size are given by that table; D and trimming were obtained from the DNA. The sample table shows under 45,000 clones, and about 86% are seen once. The ten largest make up about 43% of the sample.

The V end loses 2 bases and the J end loses 2 bases, and a stretch of 15 bases separates them. As encoded in the germline V gene, CDR1 is SGHTA while CDR2 is FQGTGA. Including cysteine and phenylalanine, the CDR3 has 16 amino acids. Here the CDR3 DNA is all that survives: 48 bases in frame from base 1. Turning to this clone: Which antigen it targets is not known. It has no much larger one-base neighbor in the sample; base qualities were not kept.

The sample comprised peripheral blood. The rearrangement joined TRBV7-3 to TRBJ1-1; tentative D gene TRBD1, with 6 bases matching. This clonotype originated in a woman at least 80 years old with active or convalescent COVID-19. In nucleotide form, the sequence is TGTGCCAGCAGCTTAGGGGGCCCCTCGGGCAACACTGAAGCTTTCTTT. The translation is CASSLGGPSGNTEAFF.